The 29 T cell receptor beta chains reported below all come from one sample, sequenced in a study of early T cells in non-severe SARS-CoV-2 infection. MiXCR, applied by TCRdb to the 5' RACE reads, yields one record per CDR3 protein. The sample has fewer than 75,000 distinct CDR3 sequences; around 20% are singletons. The sequences come from whole blood, collected at baseline. The receptor set was obtained from an adult who was a healthcare worker with PCR-confirmed SARS-CoV-2 infection or an uninfected control (not recorded which).

This clonotype occurred a few times. This chain joins TRBV7-8 and TRBJ1-2, with D possibly being TRBD1 (5 bases). There are 15 residues in the CDR3. V gave up 5 bases and J gave up 4 bases, with 17 bases separating them. Germline-derived CDR1 and CDR2 are SGHVS and FQNEAQ. The CDR3: CASSHRDQGGYGYTF. Here the CDR3 DNA reads TGTGCCAGCAGCCACCGGGACCAGGGAGGCTATGGCTACACCTTC. Full variable domain (remainder filled in from reference TRBV7-8 and TRBJ1-2): GAGVSQSPRYKVAKRGQDVALRCDPISGHVSLFWYQQALGQGPEFLTYFQNEAQLDKSGLPSDRFFAERPEGSVSTLKIQRTQQEDSAVYLCASSHRDQGGYGYTFGSGTRLTVV.

The V gene is TRBV5-4, the J gene TRBJ2-1; D uncertain. The CDR3 has 12 amino acids. Trimming took off 3 bases at V and 6 bases at J, with 7 bases between the two ends. The germline gives CDR1 SGHNT, CDR2 YYREEE (reference sequence). The CDR3 DNA sequence: TGTGCCAGCAGCTATGACCTCAATGAGCAGTTCTTC. It is translated as CASSYDLNEQFF. Based on the CDR3 plus reference TRBV5-4 and TRBJ2-1, the full variable domain is ETGVTQSPTHLIKTRGQQVTLRCSSQSGHNTVSWYQQALGQGPQFIFQYYREEENGRGNFPPRFSGLQFPNYSSELNVNALELDDSALYLCASSYDLNEQFFGPGTRLTVL.

V usage is TRBV7-2 and J usage is TRBJ2-2, with a possible D match to TRBD1 (5 bases). Germline CDR1 and CDR2: SGHTA and FQGNSA. The CDR3 length is 15 residues. V lost 1 base to trimming and J lost 8 bases, with 14 bases between them. Written as DNA, the CDR3 is TGTGCCAGCAGCTTAGGCACAGGAAGCCGAGGGGAGCTGTTTTTT. Amino acids: CASSLGTGSRGELFF.

This chain links TRBV7-8 with TRBJ1-1; D is uncertain. In germline, CDR1 is SGHVS, CDR2 FQNEAQ. V shed 5 bases and J shed 3 bases, with 4 bases lying between them. The CDR3 is 11 amino acids. The CDR3 region has the DNA TGTGCCAGCAGCACCTACACTGAAGCTTTCTTT. This codes for CASSTYTEAFF.

The chain links TRBV7-8 to TRBJ2-2; no definite D call. The V gene's germline CDR1 is SGHVS and CDR2 FQNEAQ. V lost 5 bases and J 1 base, leaving 8 bases between the germline ends. The CDR3 length is 14 residues. The CDR3 region is CASSLKQNTGELFF. The CDR3 DNA is TGTGCCAGCAGCCTCAAACAGAACACCGGGGAGCTGTTTTTT.

This chain joins TRBV10-3 and TRBJ1-5; a weak D match, TRBD1 (6 bases). V lost 7 bases and J lost 4, with 11 bases in between. Germline lookup yields CDR1 ENHRY and CDR2 SYGVKD. This CDR3 region has 13 residues. The CDR3 region is CAINTGRNQPQHF. The CDR3 DNA follows: TGTGCCATCAACACAGGGAGAAATCAGCCCCAGCATTTT.

CDR3 nucleotide sequence: TGTGCCAGCAGTGACCGGGGTCTAGCCCCCAGCGAGCAGTACTTC. Its translation is CASSDRGLAPSEQYF. The V call is TRBV2, the J call TRBJ2-7, with D possibly TRBD2 on 5 matching bases. V was clipped by 3 bases and J by 6 bases, with 18 bases between them. Germline loops: CDR1 SNHLY, CDR2 FYNNEI. The CDR3 totals 15 residues.

This clonotype was seen a handful of times. The chain carries TRBV19 and TRBJ2-6; D not resolved. Germline CDR1 is LNHDA and CDR2 is SQIVND (reference sequence). Trimming took off 3 bases at V and 0 bases at J, with 6 bases between the two ends. The CDR3 extends over 15 amino acids. The CDR3 DNA sequence: TGTGCCAGTAGTATTCGGCTCTCTGGGGCCAACGTCCTGACTTTC. Amino acid sequence: CASSIRLSGANVLTF.

In this sample, this clonotype turned up a few times. V and J are TRBV5-1 and TRBJ1-1, with D possibly matching TRBD1 (5 bases). The CDR3 length is 16 residues. Per germline, CDR1 SGHRS and CDR2 YFSETQ. V was trimmed by 4 bases and J by 0 bases, leaving 16 bases between them. Here the CDR3 reads CASSPGPFDMNTEAFF. CDR3 DNA sequence: TGCGCCAGCAGCCCGGGACCCTTTGATATGAACACTGAAGCTTTCTTT.

The rearrangement joins TRBV19 to TRBJ2-1; D may be TRBD2 (6 bases). The V end was cut by 5 bases, the J end by 3 bases, with 11 bases between. CDR3 length equals 14 residues. Germline loops: CDR1 LNHDA, CDR2 SQIVND (reference sequence). The CDR3, as DNA: TGTGCCAGTAGTTTAGGGGACTTCTACAATGAGCAGTTCTTC. As protein: CASSLGDFYNEQFF. The complete variable domain, with remaining parts taken from reference TRBV19 and TRBJ2-1, reads DGGITQSPKYLFRKEGQNVTLSCEQNLNHDAMYWYRQDPGQGLRLIYYSQIVNDFQKGDIAEGYSVSREKKESFPLTVTSAQKNPTAFYLCASSLGDFYNEQFFGPGTRLTVL.

V usage is TRBV20-1 and J usage is TRBJ2-7, with TRBD1 as a possible D gene (6 bases). This CDR3 is built from 16 residues. Deletions cut 6 bases from V and 1 base from J, with 22 bases between. The germline V gene has CDR1 DFQATT and CDR2 SNEGSKA (reference sequence). The CDR3 DNA sequence: TGCAGTGCCCCCGTCGCGGGCAGGGGTTTTTCCTACGAGCAGTACTTC. This encodes CSAPVAGRGFSYEQYF.

The rearrangement links TRBV10-3 to TRBJ2-1; D may match TRBD1 or TRBD2 (5 bases each). The V end was cut by 7 bases, the J end by 12 bases, with 13 bases between. The germline V gene has CDR1 ENHRY and CDR2 SYGVKD. The CDR3 has 11 amino acids. The DNA of the CDR3 is TGTGCCATCAATGGCCAGGGAGTGCAGTTCTTC. Translating it yields CAINGQGVQFF.

The chain couples TRBV4-2 to TRBJ1-2, with 10 bases identical to TRBD1. This CDR3 is built from 17 residues. Germline-derived CDR1 and CDR2 are LGHNA and YNFKEQ. The ends lost 1 base at V and 6 bases at J; junction bases unmatched: 11. The CDR3 region has the DNA TGTGCCAGCAGCCAAGGGGACGACAGGGGGCAGATCGATGGCTACACCTTC. Translated: CASSQGDDRGQIDGYTF.

Written as DNA, the CDR3 is TGTGCCAGCAGCTTAACGTCCGAGCAGTACTTC. This codes for CASSLTSEQYF. The chain recombines TRBV7-9 with TRBJ2-7, with D hard to call. The CDR3 contains 11 residues. Germline-derived CDR1 and CDR2 are SEHNR and FQNEAQ (reference sequence). Trimming left V 2 bases short and J 6 bases short, with 5 bases between.

At least ten counts were recorded for this clonotype. V usage is TRBV7-3 and J usage is TRBJ2-5, with TRBD2 matching 10 bases. CDR3 length equals 15 residues. V gave up 5 bases and J gave up 4 bases; unmatched junction bases: 7. Germline V CDR1 and CDR2: SGHTA, FQGTGA. The CDR3 loop reads CASSPSGGAVETQYF. As DNA, the CDR3 is TGTGCCAGCAGCCCCAGCGGGGGGGCGGTAGAGACCCAGTACTTC.

The gene calls are TRBV27 and TRBJ1-2; D is possibly TRBD1 (6 bases). CDR3 length: 13 residues. Germline CDR1 and CDR2: MNHEY and SMNVEV (reference sequence). V was clipped by 9 bases and J by 4 bases, with 15 bases between them. CDR3 in DNA: TGTGCCAGTGGACAGAGTGAATCCTATGGCTACACCTTC. As protein: CASGQSESYGYTF.

J is TRBJ1-5 and V is TRBV13; D is undetermined. Trimming removed 5 bases at V and 0 bases at J, with 8 bases between. This CDR3 is 14 amino acids long. Per germline, CDR1 PRHDT and CDR2 FYEKMQ (reference sequence). CDR3 residues: CASSLMGSNQPQHF. CDR3 bases: TGTGCCAGCAGCCTGATGGGTAGCAATCAGCCCCAGCATTTT.

This clonotype came up once. J is TRBJ1-1 and V is TRBV10-1, with TRBD1 as a possible D gene (5 bases). The CDR3 length is 13 residues. Germline loops: CDR1 WNHNN, CDR2 SYGVQD (reference sequence). V lost 6 bases to trimming and J lost 5 bases, with 13 bases between them. CDR3 residues: CASSASRGTEAFF. CDR3 coding DNA: TGCGCCAGCAGCGCCTCCCGGGGGACTGAAGCTTTCTTT.

V gene TRBV15 combines with J gene TRBJ2-7, with TRBD1 matching 8 bases. CDR1 LNHNV and CDR2 YYDKDF come from the germline V gene (reference sequence). The CDR3 is 16 residues long. The junction had 10 bases not matched to a gene; V was cut back by 3 bases and J by 3 bases. CDR3 sequence reads: CATSRATTGANYEQYF. CDR3 sequence (DNA): TGTGCCACCAGCAGGGCAACGACAGGGGCGAACTACGAGCAGTACTTC.

This clonotype was seen once. The rearrangement joins TRBV11-2 to TRBJ2-7; D remains ambiguous. Looked up from germline, CDR1 is SGHAT and CDR2 is FQNNGV. The CDR3 contains 14 residues. V lost 0 bases and J lost 0, with 6 bases in between. The CDR3 nucleotides read TGTGCCAGCAGCTTAGATCGGGTCTCCTACGAGCAGTACTTC. Encoded protein: CASSLDRVSYEQYF.

This clonotype was found a few times. The chain couples TRBV2 to TRBJ1-2; no reliable D call. Per germline, CDR1 SNHLY and CDR2 FYNNEI. V lost 3 bases and J 3 bases, leaving 11 bases between the germline ends. The length of the CDR3 is 14 residues. The CDR3 reads CASSEEGGDYGYTF. CDR3 coding DNA: TGTGCCAGCAGTGAGGAGGGCGGTGACTATGGCTACACCTTC.

This clonotype turned up a few times. The J gene is TRBJ1-6, the V gene TRBV9; possible D gene TRBD1, 5 bases. Germline V gene lookup returns CDR1 SGDLS and CDR2 YYNGEE. CDR3 length equals 13 residues. Trimming left V 4 bases short and J 8 bases short, with 10 bases between. The CDR3 loop reads CASSWGSDSPLHF. The CDR3 nucleotides are TGTGCCAGCAGCTGGGGCTCGGATTCACCCCTCCACTTT.

V gene TRBV7-6 combines with J gene TRBJ2-3; D gene unclear. Germline CDR1 and CDR2: SGHVS and FNYEAQ. The V end was cut by 5 bases, the J end by 6 bases, with 9 bases between. CDR3 length: 12 amino acids. The CDR3 sequence: CASSKMGDTQYF. The DNA for the CDR3 is TGTGCCAGCAGCAAAATGGGGGATACGCAGTATTTT.

This clonotype was seen more than once but under ten times. The CDR3 protein is CSASLTSGGNQETQYF. The CDR3 DNA follows: TGCAGTGCTAGTTTGACTAGCGGGGGGAACCAAGAGACCCAGTACTTC. The V and J genes are TRBV20-1 and TRBJ2-5; TRBD2 matches 13 bases. Looked up from germline, CDR1 is DFQATT and CDR2 is SNEGSKA (reference sequence). This CDR3 contains 16 residues. V lost 3 bases to trimming and J lost 0 bases; unmatched junction nucleotides: 4.

V usage is TRBV3-1 and J usage is TRBJ2-5, with a tentative D call TRBD1 (6 bases). This CDR3 spans 12 amino acids. V shed 5 bases and J shed 5 bases, with 9 bases lying between them. Germline assignment: CDR1 LGHDT and CDR2 YNNKEL (reference sequence). Here the CDR3 DNA reads TGTGCCAGCAGCAGGGGGACGGAGACCCAGTACTTC. This codes for CASSRGTETQYF.

This clonotype was seen many times. V and J are TRBV30 and TRBJ2-7; D may be TRBD1 or TRBD2 (5 bases each). V dropped 3 bases and J dropped 2 bases, with 11 bases sitting between them. The CDR3 is made up of 13 amino acids. Germline values: CDR1 GTSNPN, CDR2 SVGIG (reference sequence). The CDR3 protein is CAWRPGLPYEQYF. CDR3 DNA sequence: TGTGCCTGGAGGCCGGGGCTCCCCTACGAGCAGTACTTC. Combining the CDR3 with reference TRBV30 and TRBJ2-7 gives the whole variable domain SQTIHQWPATLVQPVGSPLSLECTVEGTSNPNLYWYRQAAGRGLQLLFYSVGIGQISSEVPQNLSASRPQDRQFILSSKKLLLSDSGFYLCAWRPGLPYEQYFGPGTRLTVT.

The chain is built from TRBV3-1 and TRBJ1-2; possible D gene TRBD1, 5 bases. CDR1 and CDR2 from the germline V gene are LGHDT and YNNKEL (reference sequence). The ends were cut back, 0 bases at V and 5 bases at J, with 10 bases in the middle. CDR3 length equals 14 residues. CDR3 DNA sequence: TGTGCCAGCAGCCAAGAAATCTGGGGGTATGGCTACACCTTC. Translated: CASSQEIWGYGYTF.

At least ten counts were recorded for this clonotype. The genes are TRBV7-9 and TRBJ1-1, with D perhaps TRBD1 (6 bases). Trimming removed 2 bases at V and 5 bases at J, with 9 bases between. This CDR3 comprises 13 residues. The germline V gene encodes CDR1 SEHNR and CDR2 FQNEAQ (reference sequence). The DNA of the CDR3 is TGTGCCAGCAGCTTACAGGGGAGGACTGAAGCTTTCTTT. Translating it yields CASSLQGRTEAFF.

This chain connects TRBV7-6 to TRBJ2-5; the D gene could be TRBD1 or TRBD2 (6 bases each). Germline V gene data show CDR1 as SGHVS and CDR2 as FNYEAQ. This CDR3 is built from 17 residues. Trimming shortened V by 0 bases and J by 1 base, and 15 bases separated the two germline ends. For the CDR3, the DNA is TGTGCCAGCAGCTTAGCGTCTCTGGGGGGCGGCCAAGAGACCCAGTACTTC. Amino acids: CASSLASLGGGQETQYF. Full variable domain (outside the CDR3, taken from reference TRBV7-6 and TRBJ2-5): GAGVSQSPRYKVTKRGQDVALRCDPISGHVSLYWYRQALGQGPEFLTYFNYEAQQDKSGLPNDRFSAERPEGSISTLTIQRTEQRDSAMYRCASSLASLGGGQETQYFGPGTRLLVL.